These T cell receptor beta chains were read from a single sample in a study of shared clonotypes between healthy human individuals. Produced via immunoSEQ multiplex PCR; TCRdb's table is partial and in-frame only. The sample contains some 2,100,000 clones, around 95% of which appear only once. Sequencing was done on a sample of naive CD4+ T cells sorted from blood. These receptors came from a man aged 18 to 35 in good health. The CDR3 runs from the conserved cysteine through the conserved F or W. Each record gives: D gene, clone size, J gene, V gene, CDR3 DNA, CDR3 protein. The D gene is left open where the match is weak. Some rows have no size entry. The others give once, few or many, or a class for an expanded clone.

d_gene: TRBD2; abundance: NA; j_gene: TRBJ2-5; v_gene: TRBV27; CDR3nt: TGTGCCAGCAGACCTCTAGCGGTTCAAGAGACCCAGTACTTC; CDR3aa: CASRPLAVQETQYF
d_gene: NA; abundance: NA; j_gene: TRBJ2-2; v_gene: TRBV21-1; CDR3nt: TGTGCCAGCAGCCTGACCCCGGGACAGGGGGTAAGCACCGGGGAGCTGTTTTTT; CDR3aa: CASSLTPGQGVSTGELFF
d_gene: NA; abundance: NA; j_gene: TRBJ1-3; v_gene: TRBV11-2; CDR3nt: TGTGCCAGCCGCACTGTCCGAGAGCAAGACTTATATTTT; CDR3aa: CASRTVREQDLYF
d_gene: TRBD2; abundance: NA; j_gene: TRBJ2-3; v_gene: TRBV5-1; CDR3nt: TGCGCCAGCAGCTTGGGGCTAGCGGGAGGGAAAGATACGCAGTATTTT; CDR3aa: CASSLGLAGGKDTQYF
d_gene: TRBD1; abundance: NA; j_gene: TRBJ1-1; v_gene: TRBV10-1; CDR3nt: TGCGCCACTACATTAGAGACAGGGGCACAAGTAAGCTTGAACACTGAAGCTTTCTTT; CDR3aa: CATTLETGAQVSLNTEAFF
d_gene: NA; abundance: NA; j_gene: TRBJ2-3; v_gene: TRBV7-8; CDR3nt: TGTGCCAGCAGAAAACCCCGGGGCAGGGACTTTGATACGCAGTATTTT; CDR3aa: CASRKPRGRDFDTQYF
d_gene: NA; abundance: NA; j_gene: TRBJ2-7; v_gene: TRBV14; CDR3nt: TGTGCCAGCAGCCAGGGGCAGGGAAGCGACGAGCAGTACTTC; CDR3aa: CASSQGQGSDEQYF
d_gene: TRBD1; abundance: NA; j_gene: TRBJ2-7; v_gene: TRBV6-6; CDR3nt: TGTGCCAGCAGACTAGGGACAGGGGTCTACGAGCAGTACTTC; CDR3aa: CASRLGTGVYEQYF
d_gene: NA; abundance: NA; j_gene: TRBJ2-7; v_gene: TRBV9; CDR3nt: TGTGCCAGCAGCGTAGCGGGGGAGAGACTCTACGAGCAGTACTTC; CDR3aa: CASSVAGERLYEQYF
d_gene: NA; abundance: NA; j_gene: TRBJ2-6; v_gene: TRBV18; CDR3nt: TGTGCCAGCTCACCCAGGGTAGATGGGGCCAACGTCCTGACTTTC; CDR3aa: CASSPRVDGANVLTF
d_gene: NA; abundance: NA; j_gene: TRBJ2-7; v_gene: TRBV7-9; CDR3nt: TGTGCCAGCAGCTTAGTCCCTAGCGTCGCCTACGAGCAGTACTTC; CDR3aa: CASSLVPSVAYEQYF
d_gene: NA; abundance: NA; j_gene: TRBJ2-2; v_gene: TRBV25-1; CDR3nt: TGTGCCAGCAGTACTCGCGTGAACACCGGGGAGCTGTTTTTT; CDR3aa: CASSTRVNTGELFF
d_gene: NA; abundance: NA; j_gene: TRBJ2-4; v_gene: TRBV28; CDR3nt: TGTGCCAGCAGTTCCCCGGGACCCCCAAACATTCAGTACTTC; CDR3aa: CASSSPGPPNIQYF
d_gene: NA; abundance: NA; j_gene: TRBJ1-2; v_gene: TRBV6-5; CDR3nt: TGTGCCAGCAGTCCACCTCTTGGGGGCTACACCTTC; CDR3aa: CASSPPLGGYTF
d_gene: NA; abundance: NA; j_gene: TRBJ2-3; v_gene: TRBV9; CDR3nt: TGTGCCAGCAGCGCCCTTACGCCAAACACAGATACGCAGTATTTT; CDR3aa: CASSALTPNTDTQYF
d_gene: TRBD2; abundance: NA; j_gene: TRBJ2-2; v_gene: TRBV4-1; CDR3nt: TGCGCCAGCAGCCAACCGGGGACTAGCGGGAGTTTCACCGGGGAGCTGTTTTTT; CDR3aa: CASSQPGTSGSFTGELFF
d_gene: NA; abundance: NA; j_gene: TRBJ1-6; v_gene: TRBV2; CDR3nt: TGTGCCAGCGCGGGCAGGGAGGATTCACCCCTCCACTTT; CDR3aa: CASAGREDSPLHF
d_gene: NA; abundance: NA; j_gene: TRBJ1-2; v_gene: TRBV4-2; CDR3nt: TGTGCCAGCAGCCAAGATCGGGGGACTGGCTACACCTTC; CDR3aa: CASSQDRGTGYTF
d_gene: NA; abundance: NA; j_gene: TRBJ1-4; v_gene: TRBV18; CDR3nt: TGTGCCAGCTCACCACCCATCCAGGCAACTAATGAAAAACTGTTTTTT; CDR3aa: CASSPPIQATNEKLFF
d_gene: NA; abundance: NA; j_gene: TRBJ1-1; v_gene: TRBV7-9; CDR3nt: TGTGCCAGCAGCTTAGAGGGCGGATCGAACACTGAAGCTTTCTTT; CDR3aa: CASSLEGGSNTEAFF
d_gene: TRBD1; abundance: NA; j_gene: TRBJ1-1; v_gene: TRBV5-1; CDR3nt: TGCGCCAGCAGCGCAACAGGGGCCGTGAACACTGAAGCTTTCTTT; CDR3aa: CASSATGAVNTEAFF
d_gene: NA; abundance: NA; j_gene: TRBJ2-7; v_gene: TRBV30; CDR3nt: TGTGCCTGGTCCCGGGACTTCAGCTCCTACGAGCAGTACTTC; CDR3aa: CAWSRDFSSYEQYF
d_gene: TRBD1; abundance: NA; j_gene: TRBJ1-1; v_gene: TRBV28; CDR3nt: TGTGCCAGCCCACGGACAGGGGGTGAAGCTTTCTTT; CDR3aa: CASPRTGGEAFF
d_gene: TRBD1; abundance: NA; j_gene: TRBJ2-5; v_gene: TRBV5-1; CDR3nt: TGCGCCAGCATCAGGGGGCTGGCCCTGGGAGAGACCCAGTACTTC; CDR3aa: CASIRGLALGETQYF
d_gene: NA; abundance: NA; j_gene: TRBJ2-1; v_gene: TRBV5-1; CDR3nt: TGCGCCAGCAGCTCCCTATTCTCTGACCGTAGGAATGAGCAGTTCTTC; CDR3aa: CASSSLFSDRRNEQFF
d_gene: NA; abundance: NA; j_gene: TRBJ2-7; v_gene: TRBV5-3; CDR3nt: TGTGCCAGAAGCTTGCCCGCTAGACAGTCCGACGAGCAGTACTTC; CDR3aa: CARSLPARQSDEQYF
d_gene: NA; abundance: NA; j_gene: TRBJ2-2; v_gene: TRBV2; CDR3nt: TGTGCCAGCAGCCCCAGGGTCCGGACCGGGGAGCTGTTTTTT; CDR3aa: CASSPRVRTGELFF
d_gene: NA; abundance: NA; j_gene: TRBJ2-7; v_gene: TRBV7-6; CDR3nt: TGTGCCAGCAGCTTAAGTCCAGGGCCATACGAGCAGTACTTC; CDR3aa: CASSLSPGPYEQYF
d_gene: NA; abundance: NA; j_gene: TRBJ2-3; v_gene: TRBV30; CDR3nt: TGTGCCTGGACCATGGGACTTTTCACAGATACGCAGTATTTT; CDR3aa: CAWTMGLFTDTQYF
d_gene: NA; abundance: NA; j_gene: TRBJ1-1; v_gene: TRBV25-1; CDR3nt: TGTGCCAGCAGTGCGACAGGGAACACTGAAGCTTTCTTT; CDR3aa: CASSATGNTEAFF
d_gene: NA; abundance: NA; j_gene: TRBJ2-5; v_gene: TRBV7-7; CDR3nt: TGTGCTAGCAGCGGAGGGGCCCAAGAGACCCAGTACTTC; CDR3aa: CASSGGAQETQYF
d_gene: TRBD1; abundance: NA; j_gene: TRBJ2-1; v_gene: TRBV4-2; CDR3nt: TGTGCCAGCAGCCTTTCCGGGACAGGGAGCTACAATGAGCAGTTCTTC; CDR3aa: CASSLSGTGSYNEQFF
d_gene: NA; abundance: NA; j_gene: TRBJ2-1; v_gene: TRBV30; CDR3nt: TGTGCCTGGAGGGGAACAGGGTACTCCTACAATGAGCAGTTCTTC; CDR3aa: CAWRGTGYSYNEQFF
d_gene: NA; abundance: NA; j_gene: TRBJ2-5; v_gene: TRBV4-1; CDR3nt: TGCGCCAGCAGCCAAGGCCGGTGGACAGCGGGGGAGACCCAGTACTTC; CDR3aa: CASSQGRWTAGETQYF
d_gene: NA; abundance: NA; j_gene: TRBJ2-5; v_gene: TRBV4-2; CDR3nt: TGTGCCAGCAGCCAAGCCACTCCGGCCCAAGAGACCCAGTACTTC; CDR3aa: CASSQATPAQETQYF
d_gene: NA; abundance: NA; j_gene: TRBJ1-6; v_gene: TRBV30; CDR3nt: TGTGCCTGGAGCGCGGGGATGAGCTCCTATAATTCACCCCTCCACTTT; CDR3aa: CAWSAGMSSYNSPLHF
d_gene: NA; abundance: NA; j_gene: TRBJ1-2; v_gene: TRBV11-3; CDR3nt: TGTGCCAGCAGCTTAGATCTTTTAGGGAACTATGGCTACACCTTC; CDR3aa: CASSLDLLGNYGYTF
d_gene: TRBD1; abundance: NA; j_gene: TRBJ2-7; v_gene: TRBV2; CDR3nt: TGTGCCAGCGGGCAGGGGGCACTCTACGAGCAGTACTTC; CDR3aa: CASGQGALYEQYF
d_gene: TRBD2; abundance: NA; j_gene: TRBJ2-1; v_gene: TRBV7-2; CDR3nt: TGTGCCAGCAGCTTTCTAGCGGGAGAGAATGAGCAGTTCTTC; CDR3aa: CASSFLAGENEQFF
d_gene: NA; abundance: NA; j_gene: TRBJ2-5; v_gene: TRBV21-1; CDR3nt: TGTGCCAGCCCAGAGACCCAGTACTTC; CDR3aa: CASPETQYF
d_gene: TRBD2; abundance: NA; j_gene: TRBJ2-3; v_gene: TRBV25-1; CDR3nt: TGTGCCAGCACAGGCGGGGGGGCCGGCACAGATACGCAGTATTTT; CDR3aa: CASTGGGAGTDTQYF
d_gene: NA; abundance: NA; j_gene: TRBJ2-7; v_gene: TRBV6-1; CDR3nt: TGTGCCAGCAGCGTGGCCCACAACGAGCAGTACTTC; CDR3aa: CASSVAHNEQYF
d_gene: NA; abundance: NA; j_gene: TRBJ2-7; v_gene: TRBV11-3; CDR3nt: TGTGCCAGCAGCTTACAGGGAACCTACGAGCAGTACTTC; CDR3aa: CASSLQGTYEQYF
d_gene: NA; abundance: once; j_gene: TRBJ2-2; v_gene: TRBV29-1; CDR3nt: TGCAGCGTTGGGCGGCAGACGAACACCGGGGAGCTGTTTTTT; CDR3aa: CSVGRQTNTGELFF
d_gene: NA; abundance: NA; j_gene: TRBJ2-7; v_gene: TRBV5-1; CDR3nt: TGCGCCAGCAGCTTGGATGGGCTGAAATACGAGCAGTACTTC; CDR3aa: CASSLDGLKYEQYF
d_gene: NA; abundance: NA; j_gene: TRBJ1-1; v_gene: TRBV5-1; CDR3nt: TGCGCCAGCAGCCAAAGGGGTCTCACTGAAGCTTTCTTT; CDR3aa: CASSQRGLTEAFF
d_gene: NA; abundance: NA; j_gene: TRBJ1-2; v_gene: TRBV25-1; CDR3nt: TGTGCCAGCAGTGGGCGGAGAAGCCATGGCTACACCTTC; CDR3aa: CASSGRRSHGYTF
d_gene: NA; abundance: NA; j_gene: TRBJ1-6; v_gene: TRBV6-6; CDR3nt: TGTGCGATACGGGACGCCCCTAGGAATTCACCCCTCCACTTT; CDR3aa: CAIRDAPRNSPLHF
d_gene: NA; abundance: NA; j_gene: TRBJ1-4; v_gene: TRBV21-1; CDR3nt: TGTGCCAGCACCCGGGGGGAGAGACCAACTAATGAAAAACTGTTTTTT; CDR3aa: CASTRGERPTNEKLFF
d_gene: NA; abundance: NA; j_gene: TRBJ1-4; v_gene: TRBV30; CDR3nt: TGTGCCTGGAGTGTACGGGGGGGGCGTGAAAAACTGTTTTTT; CDR3aa: CAWSVRGGREKLFF